This TCR beta chain stems from a study of T cell repertoires in cytomegalovirus infection. About the research overall: Shared public TCR beta signatures pointed to both CMV infection and a matching HLA type. Study-wide points: CMV-specific HLA-C-restricted TCR beta clonotypes dominated the ex vivo response. Frequencies of public TCR beta families were cumulated, and this identified carriers of CMV plus the relevant HLA.

MiXCR, run by TCRdb on the reads, gives a single entry per CDR3 protein. The sample has almost 550,000 distinct CDR3 sequences, approximately 15% seen once; the top ten hold about 24%. This clonotype was counted a few times. As yet, its antigen is unknown. Sequences were obtained from CD8+ T cells from PBMCs. This sequence originates from a human donor in good health (CMV status not recorded). Some clones in this sample may be carry-over from other donors' samples.

CDR3 residues: CASSPQARGHIDEQYF. Written as DNA, the CDR3 is TGTGCCAGCAGTCCGCAAGCACGGGGCCATATCGACGAGCAGTACTTC. This chain uses TRBV27 with TRBJ2-7; the D gene could be TRBD1 or TRBD2 (5 bases each). Trimming took off 5 bases at V and 5 bases at J, with 22 bases between the two ends. Germline V gene sequence: CDR1 MNHEY, CDR2 SMNVEV (reference sequence). The CDR3 runs to 16 residues.